This TCR beta chain was profiled in a study of shared clonotypes between healthy human individuals (dated by TCRdb to the early 2020s). As for the study more broadly: Two women and a few men aged 18 to 49 years were included in the cohort. For each donor, CD4 naive and CD4 memory were each run on three plates, CD8 naive on two plates, and CD8 memory on one plate. To estimate repertoire size and how much clonotypes are shared between individuals, the study performed deep sequencing of blood TCR repertoires from a handful of healthy adults. Different laboratories and diverse techniques were used to prepare libraries and sequence TCR repertoires, to increase sequencing depth and limit assay-specific biases. Per donor, leukapheresis produced somewhere between about 0.94 and 9.5 billion PBMCs. The research as a whole found: Rarefaction of sorted-subset datasets indicated incomplete sequencing despite the large sequencing depth. Pairwise subsampling led to the expectation that sequencing depth would affect the degree of clonotype sharing among donors. Because the study included a small number of donors, the genetic and exposure-history diversity represented was limited. Estimated clonotype richness was generally larger for naive than for memory subsets. Approximately 4.8% of naive CD4, 3.5% of naive CD8, around 2.3% of memory CD4, and around 0.42% of memory CD8 clonotypes were shared across several donors. Sampling was restricted to blood, and TCR repertoires in tissues likely differ from the TCR repertoires found in blood. Clonotypes shared by all four sorted-subset donors showed higher generation probabilities than non-shared clonotypes.

For the CD8 naive samples, CD45RO-negative cells were positively selected for CCR7, yielding a CD45RA+CCR7+ population from which TemRA cells were excluded. Healthy HIV-negative adults with no recently reported acute infections or vaccinations were included as donors. Every donor was a Caucasian adult living in Nashville, Tennessee, USA. Blood was collected by leukapheresis, and PBMCs were isolated by Ficoll-Histopaque density gradient centrifugation and then cryopreserved in liquid nitrogen vapor phase. Purity and quantity of every magnetically sorted T cell population were checked by analytical flow cytometry. Genomic DNA was isolated from every sorted fraction and measured by UV absorbance on a Nanodrop 2000c. TCR CDR3 regions were amplified from genomic DNA by multiplex PCR using the deep immunoSEQ assay. For each cell subset, the extracted genomic DNA was distributed evenly across all wells of several immunoSEQ 96-well plates, and each plate served as one replicate. For sorted subsets, each replicate PCR was loaded with 200 ng genomic DNA, equivalent to 30,000 to 35,000 T cell genomes. Purified libraries were measured with a Qubit 3.0 fluorometer, size-checked on a Bioanalyzer 2100, and measured again with the KAPA Library Quantification kit. A separate single-read 150-cycle Illumina NextSeq 550 flow cell was used to sequence each immunoSEQ 96-well plate. The authors' pipeline ran thus. The immunoSEQ output contained only junctional sequences without quality scores, so filtering could not match that applied to full-length reads. Sequences were annotated with PyIR, a Python wrapper for IgBLAST v1.9, using IMGT germline references to assign V/J genes and CDR3. Reads with weak V/J assignments (E-value above 1e-6), missing CDR3, stop codons, out-of-frame junctions, or ambiguous translated residues were removed. V3J clonotypes were defined as sequences sharing the same inferred V gene, J gene, and CDR3 amino acid sequence. Percentage overlap between repertoires was computed as shared unique clonotypes divided by the size of the smaller repertoire. Three approaches were used to assess repertoire richness: RTK rarefaction, the Chao1 estimator, and Recon v2.1 estimates of unobserved clonotypes. Generation probabilities were computed with OLGA for all TCRbeta clonotypes obtained by the gDNA method from several donors. In its TCRdb copy, this immuneACCESS table keeps in-frame sequences only and misses some clones. Where compared with another copy, unresolved V genes explain less than half of these, and the others have no known cause. Clone size and V and J calls were adopted from that table, with D and trimming inferred from the DNA. For this sample there are 2 million to 2.5 million clones; approximately 94% appear just once. The top ten clones comprise roughly 1.7% of the sample.

A note on this clone: What this receptor recognizes is not known. No much larger clone exists at a distance of one base, and base qualities are not known. Different DNA sequences within this sample yield the same CDR3.

The germline V gene (reference sequence) sets CDR1 to MNHEY and CDR2 to SMNVEV. V and J lose 5 bases and 4 bases, and a span of 11 bases separates them. The CDR3 spans 13 residues, from the cysteine through the phenylalanine. The DNA shown is the 39-base CDR3, in frame from base 1. Recombination linked TRBV27 to TRBJ1-1; no D gene call is confident. The source is a man aged 18 to 30 in good health. Some clones in this sample may be carry-over from other donors' samples. Sample: naive CD8+ T cells from PBMCs. The cell subset or site label corresponds to: CD45RA+CCR7+. The CDR3 region has the sequence CASSARVGTEAFF. The nucleotide sequence is TGTGCCAGCAGTGCGAGGGTTGGCACTGAAGCTTTCTTT.